This T cell receptor beta chain was captured in a study of T cell repertoires in cytomegalovirus infection. The table lists this clonotype with many counts. Antigen unknown. Study-wide results and limits: The response measured ex vivo was dominated by TCR beta clonotypes (HLA-C-restricted and CMV-specific). Using cumulative public TCR beta family frequency, the authors identified those who carried CMV together with the relevant HLA.

TCRdb reanalysed the reads using MiXCR and keeps one entry per CDR3 protein. The sample includes under 600,000 distinct CDR3 sequences, 16% of them seen just once. V shed 10 bases and J shed 7 bases, with 7 bases lying between them. The CDR3 consists of 10 residues. This receptor was taken from a human donor in good health (CMV status not recorded). Some clones in this sample may be carry-over from other donors' samples. The sequenced sample consisted of CD8+ T cells from PBMCs. This chain uses TRBV12-3 or TRBV12-4 with TRBJ1-4; unclear D gene. The CDR3 here is CATLGEKLFF. As DNA, the CDR3 is TGTGCCACCCTGGGTGAAAAACTGTTTTTT.